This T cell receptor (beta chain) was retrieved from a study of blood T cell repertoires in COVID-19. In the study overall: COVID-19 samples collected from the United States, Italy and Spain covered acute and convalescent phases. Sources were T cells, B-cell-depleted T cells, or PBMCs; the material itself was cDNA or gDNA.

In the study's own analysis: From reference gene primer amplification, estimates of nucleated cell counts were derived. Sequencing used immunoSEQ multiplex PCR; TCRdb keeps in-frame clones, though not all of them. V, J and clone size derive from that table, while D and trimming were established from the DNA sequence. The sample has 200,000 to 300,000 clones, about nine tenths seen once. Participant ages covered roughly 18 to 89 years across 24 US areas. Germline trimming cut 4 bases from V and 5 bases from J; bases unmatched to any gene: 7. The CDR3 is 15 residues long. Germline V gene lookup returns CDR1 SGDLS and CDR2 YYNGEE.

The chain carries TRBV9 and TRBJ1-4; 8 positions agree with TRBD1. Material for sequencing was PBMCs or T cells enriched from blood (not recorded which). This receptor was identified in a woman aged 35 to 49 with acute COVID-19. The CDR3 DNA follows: TGTGCCAGCAGCATACGGACAGGGACGAATGAAAAACTGTTTTTT. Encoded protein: CASSIRTGTNEKLFF.